These 23 T cell receptor beta chains were sequenced from one sample in a study of blood T cell repertoires in COVID-19. The data were produced by immunoSEQ multiplex PCR, yet TCRdb's version contains in-frame clones alone and is incomplete. The sample lists 100,000 or so clones, about 91% seen once, with 4.2% in the top ten. Input material: peripheral blood. These receptors came from a man between 18 and 29 years old with acute or convalescent COVID-19.

This clone was recorded only once. The chain's CDR3 is CASSLVDRGLGAGELFF. The CDR3, as DNA: TGCGCCAGCAGCTTGGTCGACAGGGGGCTTGGGGCCGGGGAGCTGTTTTTT. V gene TRBV5-1 combines with J gene TRBJ2-2; 10 bases fit TRBD1. The CDR3 runs 17 residues. Germline-derived CDR1 and CDR2 are SGHRS and YFSETQ. V dropped 0 bases and J dropped 6; count of bases not matched to a gene: 8.

The chain recombines TRBV6-1 with TRBJ1-5, with 10 bases matching TRBD1. The CDR3 runs to 16 residues. Unmatched junction bases numbered 3, after V lost 4 bases and J lost 0 bases. Germline CDR1 and CDR2: MNHNS and SASEGT. DNA of the CDR3: TGTGCCAGCAGTGCGGGACAGGGGAATAGCAATCAGCCCCAGCATTTT. It yields the protein CASSAGQGNSNQPQHF.

The CDR3, as DNA: TGTGCCAGCAGTTCGTACTCAGAGACCCAGTACTTC. Its protein product is CASSSYSETQYF. V usage is TRBV12-3 or TRBV12-4 and J usage is TRBJ2-5; D unresolved. CDR3 length: 12 amino acids. V lost 4 bases to trimming and J lost 4 bases, with 7 bases between them.

This chain links TRBV24-1 with TRBJ2-1; D may be TRBD1 (5 bases). This CDR3 has 12 amino acids. The germline V gene has CDR1 KGHDR and CDR2 SFDVKD. Trimming pared 6 bases from V and 10 bases from J, leaving 12 bases between. The CDR3 nucleotides are TGTGCCACCAGTCTGACCACAGGAGAGCAGTTCTTC. This encodes CATSLTTGEQFF.

This clone was seen just once. V gene TRBV3-1 (or the pseudogene TRBV3-2) combines with J gene TRBJ2-7; no clear D gene. Trimming shortened V by 4 bases and J by 4 bases, and 23 bases separated the two germline ends. Germline assignment: CDR1 LGHDT and CDR2 YNNKEL (reference sequence). CDR3 length: 17 residues. The CDR3 nucleotides are TGTGCCAGCAGCCCCTTAGGTCTTGGGCAGAAAGTATACGAGCAGTACTTC. Encoded protein: CASSPLGLGQKVYEQYF.

This chain links TRBV5-1 with TRBJ1-4, with unresolved D. This CDR3 is 15 amino acids long. V gave up 2 bases and J gave up 0 bases, with 8 bases separating them. The germline gives CDR1 SGHRS, CDR2 YFSETQ. Written as DNA, the CDR3 is TGCGCCAGCAGCTTAGGAGAAACAACTAATGAAAAACTGTTTTTT. As protein: CASSLGETTNEKLFF.

This CDR3 is CASSPLTSLLAGSYEQYF. CDR3 DNA: TGTGCCAGCAGCCCCCTAACGTCCCTACTAGCGGGCTCCTACGAGCAGTACTTC. The chain recombines TRBV4-2 with TRBJ2-7, with 9 bases fitting TRBD2. Germline V gene data show CDR1 as LGHNA and CDR2 as YNFKEQ. This CDR3 has 18 residues. The junction had 13 bases not matched to a gene; V was cut back by 4 bases and J by 0 bases.

In this sample, this clone turned up once. The J gene is TRBJ2-7, the V gene TRBV5-8; TRBD2 agrees at 9 bases. The trim removed 9 bases at V and 0 bases at J, leaving 10 bases unmatched. CDR3 size: 15 residues. The germline gives CDR1 SGHTS, CDR2 YDEGEE. CDR3 loop: CATKIVLAGSYEQYF. DNA of the CDR3: TGTGCCACCAAAATCGTACTAGCGGGCTCCTACGAGCAGTACTTC.

The chain is built from TRBV28 and TRBJ1-2, with D hard to call. This CDR3 is 13 amino acids long. Germline V gene sequence: CDR1 MDHEN, CDR2 SYDVKM. The V and J ends lost 5 bases and 1 base respectively, with 8 bases between them. CDR3 DNA sequence: TGTGCCAGCAGTCTCACAGATAACTATGGCTACACCTTC. Its translation is CASSLTDNYGYTF.

The chain employs TRBV29-1 and TRBJ1-2; TRBD1 aligns across 7 bases. This CDR3 has 15 residues. V shed 1 base, J shed 4 bases, and the junction held 9 bases outside the gene matches. Germline values: CDR1 SQVTM, CDR2 ANQGSEA. CDR3 loop: CSVEAPGQKSYGYTF. The DNA of the CDR3 is TGCAGCGTTGAAGCCCCGGGACAGAAGTCCTATGGCTACACCTTC.

This chain uses TRBV7-2 with TRBJ2-7; the D gene is possibly TRBD2 (7 bases). The length of the CDR3 is 15 residues. V lost 3 bases, J lost 3 bases, and 15 bases lay in between. CDR1 and CDR2 (germline): SGHTA, FQGNSA. The CDR3 sequence is CASSFPRGGGYEQYF. As DNA, the CDR3 is TGTGCCAGCAGCTTTCCACGGGGAGGGGGCTACGAGCAGTACTTC. Drawing the rest from reference TRBV7-2 and TRBJ2-7, the complete variable domain is GAGVSQSPSNKVTEKGKDVELRCDPISGHTALYWYRQSLGQGLEFLIYFQGNSAPDKSGLPSDRFSAERTGGSVSTLTIQRTQQEDSAVYLCASSFPRGGGYEQYFGPGTRLTVT.

The rearrangement links TRBV20-1 to TRBJ1-1; D unclear. V lost 5 bases and J lost 1, with 5 bases in between. This CDR3 is built from 11 residues. In germline, CDR1 is DFQATT, CDR2 SNEGSKA (reference sequence). The CDR3 nucleotides read TGCAGTGCTTCTAGGAACACTGAAGCTTTCTTT. This codes for CSASRNTEAFF.

J is TRBJ2-7 and V is TRBV24-1, with D perhaps TRBD2 (6 bases). Germline CDR1 and CDR2: KGHDR and SFDVKD. With 6 bases removed from V and 3 bases from J, the gap between germline ends came to 11 bases. The CDR3 is made up of 13 amino acids. CDR3 in amino acids: CATSRGSGYEQYF. In DNA, the CDR3 is TGTGCCACCAGTCGGGGGTCCGGCTACGAGCAGTACTTC.

This clone occurred once. This rearrangement joins TRBV4-1 to TRBJ1-1; D gene unclear. The germline V and J ends were trimmed by 3 bases and 5 bases, with 13 bases remaining between them. Germline CDR1 MGHRA, CDR2 YSYEKL. The length of the CDR3 is 14 residues. In DNA form, the CDR3 reads TGCGCCAGCAGCCATAAAGGAGTCGGGACTGAAGCTTTCTTT. This translates into CASSHKGVGTEAFF.

The chain links TRBV14 to TRBJ1-1; D is unclear. The CDR3 consists of 13 residues. CDR1 and CDR2 from the germline V gene are SGHDN and FVKESK. V was clipped by 2 bases and J by 4 bases, with 8 bases between them. CDR3 nucleotide sequence: TGTGCCAGCAGCCAACATCCGCGCACTGAAGCTTTCTTT. It codes for CASSQHPRTEAFF.

The V call is TRBV5-8, the J call TRBJ2-6; TRBD2 is a possible D gene (5 bases). CDR3 length: 16 residues. V lost 5 bases to trimming and J lost 2 bases, with 14 bases between them. Looked up from germline, CDR1 is SGHTS and CDR2 is YDEGEE. The DNA for the CDR3 is TGTGCCAGCAGTCATAACGTGGGAGCTGGGGCCAACGTCCTGACTTTC. Amino acids: CASSHNVGAGANVLTF.

This chain links TRBV19 with TRBJ2-3; TRBD2 agrees at 9 bases. Germline CDR1 LNHDA, CDR2 SQIVND (reference sequence). The CDR3 contains 18 residues. The V and J ends lost 1 base and 1 base, in that order; junction bases with no gene match: 9. In DNA form, the CDR3 reads TGTGCCAGTAGTATAGTCCTAGCGGGGAAGTCGGGCACAGATACGCAGTATTTT. Amino acid sequence: CASSIVLAGKSGTDTQYF.

CDR3: CAWSPGTPNEKLFF. CDR3 coding DNA: TGTGCCTGGAGTCCCGGGACTCCCAATGAAAAACTGTTTTTT. This rearrangement joins TRBV30 to TRBJ1-4; possible D gene TRBD1, 5 bases. Germline assignment: CDR1 GTSNPN and CDR2 SVGIG (reference sequence). The V gene lost 2 bases and the J gene lost 5 bases, with 12 bases spanning the gap. The length of the CDR3 is 14 residues.

This chain uses TRBV29-1 with TRBJ1-2; TRBD1 matches at 9 bases. Germline-derived CDR1 and CDR2 are SQVTM and ANQGSEA. V trimming: 6 bases; J trimming: 6 bases; junction bases outside the gene matches: 2. The CDR3 runs to 11 residues. The CDR3 protein is CSVQGANGYTF. CDR3 nucleotides: TGCAGCGTACAGGGGGCCAATGGCTACACCTTC.

The rearrangement joins TRBV24-1 to TRBJ2-1; 7 nucleotides align to TRBD2. The CDR3 covers 16 residues. Germline CDR1 reads KGHDR; CDR2 reads SFDVKD. Trimming removed 2 bases from V and 1 base from J; junction bases left unmatched: 4. For the CDR3, the DNA is TGTGCCACCAGTGATTGGGCGGGGGAATCCTACAATGAGCAGTTCTTC. As protein: CATSDWAGESYNEQFF.

This sequence joins TRBV10-3 and TRBJ1-2; 9 bases are a match to TRBD1. From germline, CDR1 is ENHRY and CDR2 SYGVKD. CDR3 size: 15 residues. Losses at the gene ends were 6 bases for V and 5 bases for J; bases not matched to a gene: 10. CDR3 coding DNA: TGTGCCATCAGCCGGGACAGGGAGACTACATATGGCTACACCTTC. Protein: CAISRDRETTYGYTF.

The DNA of the CDR3 is TGTGCCAGCGGGAAAACCTCATGGGGCATCCAAGAGACCCAGTACTTC. As protein: CASGKTSWGIQETQYF. The chain links TRBV27 to TRBJ2-5, with D tentatively TRBD1 (5 bases). The CDR3 spans 16 residues. CDR1 is MNHEY, CDR2 SMNVEV, per germline (reference sequence). V lost 8 bases to trimming and J lost 1 base, with 20 bases between them.

This sequence joins TRBV6-5 and TRBJ2-7; a weak D match, TRBD2 (5 bases). The CDR3 extends over 16 amino acids. Germline lookup yields CDR1 MNHEY and CDR2 SVGAGI. Trimming removed 4 bases at V and 2 bases at J, with 18 bases between. CDR3 loop: CASSFPTGSGPYEQYF. CDR3 in DNA: TGTGCCAGCAGTTTTCCCACCGGCAGCGGACCCTACGAGCAGTACTTC.